The present T cell receptor (beta chain) was sequenced within a study of STAT5B mutations in CD4+ large granular lymphocyte leukemia. The study, taken as a whole, reports: Higher CD4+ than CD8+ T-LGLL clonality might reflect small sample size. 8/27 top patient clones versus 2/35 control clones were TRBV06-family.

Germline CDR1 MNHEY, CDR2 SVGAGI. The CDR3 has 14 residues. Trimming pared 0 bases from V and 4 bases from J, leaving 7 bases between. With respect to this clone: Its antigen is unidentified.

Controls came from buffy coats of healthy blood donors. This was a survey-level run. Produced via immunoSEQ multiplex PCR; TCRdb's table is partial and in-frame only. The top ten hold about 9.8% of the sample, which has around 24,000 clones, about 70% seen once. Input material: CD4+ T cells from blood buffy coats. The chain combines TRBV6-5 with TRBJ1-3; D unresolved. The clonotype originates from a human donor in good health. The CDR3 DNA follows: TGTGCCAGCAGTTACTCATCGGCGGGAAACACCATATATTTT. This codes for CASSYSSAGNTIYF.